A selection of T cell receptor beta chains follows, all from one sample in a study of blood T cells in healthy people across ages. TCRdb used MiXCR to reprocess the 5' RACE reads, holding one entry per CDR3 protein. The sample has approximately 940,000 distinct CDR3 sequences, around 46% seen once. What was sequenced was blood. Receptors originate from a man aged 30 to 45 in good health. The CDR3 runs from the conserved cysteine through the conserved F or W. Fields, in order: clone size, J gene, V gene, D gene, CDR3 DNA, CDR3 protein. A D gene is named only where the DNA matches it firmly. Clone size is not always given. Where it is, it says once, few, many or a class for expanded clones.

>once|TRBJ1-4|TRBV13|TRBD1
TGTGCCAGCAGCCACCCCCGGACAGGGGGTGAAAAACTGTTTTTT
CASSHPRTGGEKLFF
>.|TRBJ2-1|TRBV7-8|.
TGTGCCAGCAGCTTAGCGCCCGACAGAACCTACAATGAGCAGTTCTTC
CASSLAPDRTYNEQFF
>many|TRBJ2-1|TRBV11-1|TRBD1
TGTGCCAGCAGCTTAGGGGGGACAGAGATCAATGAGCAGTTCTTC
CASSLGGTEINEQFF
>once|TRBJ1-6|TRBV25-1|.
TGTGCCAGCAGCGTCCGAAACACACGGCCTAATTCACCCCTCCACTTT
CASSVRNTRPNSPLHF
>few|TRBJ2-1|TRBV4-1|.
TGCGCCAGCAGCCTCTCCCCCGAGGAGAGAACCTACAATGAGCAGTTCTTC
CASSLSPEERTYNEQFF
>.|TRBJ2-6|TRBV19|.
TGTGCCAGTAGTGCAGGGGAGATGTCCGGGGCCAACGTCCTGACTTTC
CASSAGEMSGANVLTF
>.|TRBJ2-7|TRBV10-3|.
TGTGCCATCAGTGAGAAGGACTTCGGCTCCTACGAGCAGTACTTC
CAISEKDFGSYEQYF
>.|TRBJ2-7|TRBV4-1|TRBD1
TGCGCCAGCAGCCAAGAAGACAGGGGGTACGAGCAGTACTTC
CASSQEDRGYEQYF
>.|TRBJ2-7|TRBV29-1|.
TGCAGCGCTGTACTTCCTCCCTCCTACGAGCAGTACTTC
CSAVLPPSYEQYF
>.|TRBJ2-5|TRBV2|.
TGTGCCAGCAGTGAACGGGCGGCCCAAGAGACCCAGTACTTC
CASSERAAQETQYF
>few|TRBJ2-1|TRBV4-3|.
TGCGCCAGCAGCCAGGAAAACTCCTACAATGAGCAGTTCTTC
CASSQENSYNEQFF
>.|TRBJ2-5|TRBV5-1|.
TGCGCCAGCAGCCCGACATTGTGGGCCCAGGGGACCCAGTACTTC
CASSPTLWAQGTQYF
>.|TRBJ1-6|TRBV7-2|.
TGTGCCAGCAGCCCTCGCGGGGTGGTTTCACCCCTCCACTTT
CASSPRGVVSPLHF
>.|TRBJ1-2|TRBV2|.
TGTGCCAACAGAGACAAGGCCTATGGCTACACCTTC
CANRDKAYGYTF
>once|TRBJ1-1|TRBV20-1|.
TGCAGTGCTAGAGAAGGTGCGGAAAACACTGAAGCTTTCTTT
CSAREGAENTEAFF
>.|TRBJ2-5|TRBV5-1|TRBD1
TGCGTCAGCAGCTTGGCCGGACAGGGTCAAGAGACCCAGTACTTC
CVSSLAGQGQETQYF